Presented here are 30 T cell receptor beta chains from one specimen sequenced in a study of neoadjuvant anti-PD-1 for oral cavity cancer. Time point noted: after neoadjuvant nivolumab, at surgical resection. The table came from immunoSEQ multiplex PCR; TCRdb's copy has only in-frame clones and leaves some out. The sample has 14,000 or so clones; around 70% are singletons. The sample here was PBMCs, taken after nivolumab (anti-PD-1) treatment. The receptors here all came from a person aged 35 to 85 with oral cavity squamous cell carcinoma.

In its sample, this clone was seen a few times. The CDR3, as DNA: TGTGCCATCAGCTTACAGGGGACCGACTACGAGCAGTACTTC. This gives the protein CAISLQGTDYEQYF. The chain carries TRBV10-3 and TRBJ2-7; 7 bases fit TRBD1. CDR3 length: 14 amino acids. The germline V gene encodes CDR1 ENHRY and CDR2 SYGVKD. V dropped 6 bases and J dropped 3; count of bases not matched to a gene: 8.

The V and J genes are TRBV4-2 and TRBJ2-7, with 8 nucleotides matching TRBD2. The CDR3 extends over 16 amino acids. Germline trimming cut 0 bases from V and 2 bases from J; bases unmatched to any gene: 6. Germline V CDR1 and CDR2: LGHNA, YNFKEQ. CDR3 sequence reads: CASSQDAGGGTYEQYF. The CDR3 DNA follows: TGTGCCAGCAGCCAAGATGCGGGGGGTGGGACCTACGAGCAGTACTTC.

A few counts support this clone. V usage is TRBV11-2 and J usage is TRBJ2-7, with 7 bases lining up with TRBD1. The trim removed 1 base at V and 6 bases at J, leaving 12 bases unmatched. The CDR3 contains 16 residues. Germline V lookup: CDR1 SGHAT, CDR2 FQNNGV. CDR3 sequence (DNA): TGTGCCAGCAGCTTAGGGATTGCGCGAGGGGGCAGCGAGCAGTACTTC. This codes for CASSLGIARGGSEQYF.

The DNA for the CDR3 is TGTGCCATTCACAGGTCCCCCTCCGATGAAAAACTGTTTTTT. Translation: CAIHRSPSDEKLFF. The V gene is TRBV6-6, the J gene TRBJ1-4; tentatively, D is TRBD1 (5 bases). CDR1 and CDR2 from the germline V gene are MNHNY and SVGAGI (reference sequence). This CDR3 spans 14 amino acids. Trimming left V 10 bases short and J 6 bases short, with 18 bases between.

In its sample, this clone was seen once. The chain is built from TRBV7-8 and TRBJ2-7; D possibly corresponds to TRBD1 (5 bases). The ends were cut back, 5 bases at V and 0 bases at J, with 14 bases in the middle. The CDR3 totals 15 residues. CDR1 and CDR2 (germline): SGHVS, FQNEAQ. The CDR3 reads CASSPRPDNSYEQYF. CDR3 sequence (DNA): TGTGCCAGCAGCCCCCGCCCGGACAACTCCTACGAGCAGTACTTC. Supplemented by reference TRBV7-8 and TRBJ2-7, the full variable domain reads GAGVSQSPRYKVAKRGQDVALRCDPISGHVSLFWYQQALGQGPEFLTYFQNEAQLDKSGLPSDRFFAERPEGSVSTLKIQRTQQEDSAVYLCASSPRPDNSYEQYFGPGTRLTVT.

This chain uses TRBV10-3 with TRBJ2-1; the match to TRBD2 covers 11 bases. The V gene end was trimmed by 3 bases and the J gene end by 6 bases; junction bases not matched to a gene: 4. Germline V gene lookup returns CDR1 ENHRY and CDR2 SYGVKD. The CDR3 is made up of 15 amino acids. The CDR3 bases are TGTGCCATCAGTGATTCCGGGACTAGCGGCAATGAGCAGTTCTTC. This encodes CAISDSGTSGNEQFF.

The CDR3 DNA reads as TGTGCCAGCAGTGGATATTTCCCAGGGGACACTGAAGCTTTCTTT. This gives the protein CASSGYFPGDTEAFF. The chain combines TRBV2 with TRBJ1-1; D may be TRBD1 (6 bases). The germline CDR1 and CDR2 sequences are SNHLY and FYNNEI. This CDR3 is built from 15 residues. V was cut by 4 bases and J by 3 bases, with 15 bases left in between.

V and J are TRBV5-1 and TRBJ2-7; 10 bases agree with TRBD2. The CDR3 is 14 amino acids. Germline lookup yields CDR1 SGHRS and CDR2 YFSETQ. V gave up 3 bases and J gave up 3 bases; unmatched junction bases: 3. The CDR3: CASSWTSGYYEQYF. DNA of the CDR3: TGCGCCAGCAGCTGGACTAGCGGATACTACGAGCAGTACTTC.

The CDR3 bases are TGTGCCAGCAGCTTAGCAATGAGACCGAACACCATATATTTT. Its protein is CASSLAMRPNTIYF. The chain joins TRBV7-9 to TRBJ1-3; D gene ambiguous. Germline V gene lookup returns CDR1 SEHNR and CDR2 FQNEAQ (reference sequence). CDR3 length equals 14 residues. Trimming pared 0 bases from V and 7 bases from J, leaving 10 bases between.

J is TRBJ2-3 and V is TRBV6-1; the match to TRBD2 covers 11 bases. Germline V gene sequence: CDR1 MNHNS, CDR2 SASEGT. The V gene end was trimmed by 1 base and the J gene end by 5 bases; junction bases not matched to a gene: 14. The CDR3 is 19 amino acids. CDR3 in DNA: TGTGCCAGCAGTGAAGGGGGTAGCGGGAGGGCCGTTAGGATAGATACGCAGTATTTT. Amino acid sequence: CASSEGGSGRAVRIDTQYF.

This clone appeared once. This chain connects TRBV6-1 to TRBJ2-7, with a tentative D call TRBD2 (5 bases). Trimming pared 1 base from V and 2 bases from J, leaving 6 bases between. This CDR3 is built from 13 residues. Germline V gene lookup returns CDR1 MNHNS and CDR2 SASEGT. DNA of the CDR3: TGTGCCAGCAGTGAAGACGGGGCCTACGAGCAGTACTTC. Protein sequence: CASSEDGAYEQYF.

This clone came up a few times. The chain is built from TRBV6-4 and TRBJ1-2, with 8 bases matching TRBD1. There are 17 residues in the CDR3. The V gene's germline CDR1 is MRHNA and CDR2 SNTAGT. Unmatched junction bases numbered 12, after V lost 3 bases and J lost 3 bases. In DNA, the CDR3 is TGTGCCAGCAGTGAATTACCAAGGACAGGGCTTGACTATGGCTACACCTTC. Its protein product is CASSELPRTGLDYGYTF.

Only a few counts were recorded for this clone. The chain has TRBV19 and TRBJ2-2; the match to TRBD1 covers 9 bases. Losses at the gene ends were 3 bases for V and 5 bases for J; bases not matched to a gene: 10. This CDR3 contains 17 residues. Germline values: CDR1 LNHDA, CDR2 SQIVND (reference sequence). The chain's CDR3 is CASSMGAGTGRTGELFF. Written as DNA, the CDR3 is TGTGCCAGTAGTATGGGAGCGGGGACAGGGCGGACCGGGGAGCTGTTTTTT.

V and J are TRBV29-1 and TRBJ1-5; 7 nucleotides line up with TRBD1. From germline, CDR1 is SQVTM and CDR2 ANQGSEA. The CDR3 length is 13 residues. Losses at the gene ends were 4 bases for V and 4 bases for J; bases not matched to a gene: 4. The CDR3 sequence is CSVVQGVNQPQHF. Written as DNA, the CDR3 is TGCAGCGTTGTTCAGGGGGTGAATCAGCCCCAGCATTTT.

This rearrangement joins TRBV7-3 to TRBJ2-2, with D maybe TRBD1 (6 bases). V lost 1 base, J lost 7 bases, and 10 bases lay in between. The CDR3 covers 14 residues. Germline CDR1 is SGHTA and CDR2 is FQGTGA. The CDR3 sequence: CASSLNRAFGELFF. For the CDR3, the DNA is TGTGCCAGCAGCTTAAACAGGGCCTTCGGGGAGCTGTTTTTT. The whole variable domain, remainder taken from reference TRBV7-3 and TRBJ2-2, is GAGVSQTPSNKVTEKGKYVELRCDPISGHTALYWYRQSLGQGPEFLIYFQGTGAADDSGLPNDRFFAVRPEGSVSTLKIQRTERGDSAVYLCASSLNRAFGELFFGEGSRLTVL.

V and J are TRBV19 and TRBJ2-2; TRBD2 is a possible D gene (6 bases). V was trimmed by 7 bases and J by 7 bases, leaving 19 bases between them. This CDR3 comprises 15 residues. Germline CDR1 and CDR2: LNHDA and SQIVND (reference sequence). Written as DNA, the CDR3 is TGTGCCAGTACCCCGCGGCGCCCGGGGGACGGGGAGCTGTTTTTT. It translates to CASTPRRPGDGELFF.

The chain joins TRBV5-1 to TRBJ2-1; TRBD1 matches at 10 bases. Germline CDR1 reads SGHRS; CDR2 reads YFSETQ. The CDR3 runs 16 residues. The V and J ends lost 4 bases and 6 bases, in that order; junction bases with no gene match: 10. CDR3 residues: CASSAWGQGTSNEQFF. CDR3 bases: TGCGCCAGCAGCGCTTGGGGACAGGGGACTTCCAATGAGCAGTTCTTC. Based on the CDR3 plus reference TRBV5-1 and TRBJ2-1, the full variable domain is KAGVTQTPRYLIKTRGQQVTLSCSPISGHRSVSWYQQTPGQGLQFLFEYFSETQRNKGNFPGRFSGRQFSNSRSEMNVSTLELGDSALYLCASSAWGQGTSNEQFFGPGTRLTVL.

This chain connects TRBV2 to TRBJ2-3; the D is unclear. The CDR3 totals 16 residues. Trimming took off 0 bases at V and 1 base at J, with 11 bases between the two ends. Germline CDR1 and CDR2: SNHLY and FYNNEI. Written as DNA, the CDR3 is TGTGCCAGCAGTGAAGCGACCGTTGCGGGCACAGATACGCAGTATTTT. Its protein is CASSEATVAGTDTQYF.

CDR3 sequence reads: CASSVGLDLGPYNEQFF. The DNA of the CDR3 is TGTGCCAGCAGTGTGGGACTAGACCTAGGACCCTACAATGAGCAGTTCTTC. The V gene is TRBV6-1, the J gene TRBJ2-1; 8 bases map to TRBD2. Germline V gene lookup returns CDR1 MNHNS and CDR2 SASEGT. With 4 bases clipped from V and 2 bases from J, the junction kept 10 bases outside the gene matches. The CDR3 has 17 amino acids.

This chain links TRBV19 with TRBJ2-3; D might be TRBD2 (5 bases). The CDR3 sequence is 12 residues long. V gave up 3 bases and J gave up 6 bases, with 7 bases separating them. Germline V gene lookup returns CDR1 LNHDA and CDR2 SQIVND (reference sequence). CDR3 region: CASSMEADTQYF. The CDR3, as DNA: TGTGCCAGTAGTATGGAGGCGGATACGCAGTATTTT.

CDR3 sequence reads: CAWSRPSTYLVDTQYF. The CDR3 bases are TGTGCCTGGAGCCGCCCCTCTACTTATCTGGTAGATACGCAGTATTTT. The chain employs TRBV30 and TRBJ2-3; no reliable D call. V lost 3 bases and J 5 bases, leaving 21 bases between the germline ends. CDR1 and CDR2 (germline): GTSNPN, SVGIG (reference sequence). CDR3 length: 16 amino acids.

The V gene is TRBV6-1, the J gene TRBJ1-5; D is uncertain. Trimming shortened V by 5 bases and J by 7 bases, and 12 bases separated the two germline ends. CDR1 and CDR2 from the germline V gene are MNHNS and SASEGT. The CDR3 loop spans 13 amino acids. This chain's CDR3 is CASSSGPGQPQHF. The CDR3, as DNA: TGTGCCAGCAGTAGCGGACCCGGCCAGCCCCAGCATTTT.

This clone was observed a few times. The J gene is TRBJ1-2, the V gene TRBV28; D gene unclear. The germline V and J ends were trimmed by 3 bases and 5 bases, with 10 bases remaining between them. CDR3 length: 13 amino acids. From germline, CDR1 is MDHEN and CDR2 SYDVKM. The CDR3 sequence is CASSLSARYGYTF. The CDR3 nucleotides are TGTGCCAGCAGTTTGTCTGCTCGTTATGGCTACACCTTC.

The chain links TRBV6-6 to TRBJ2-3; either TRBD1 or TRBD2 may fit D (5 bases each). The CDR3 covers 13 residues. Germline V gives CDR1 MNHNY, CDR2 SVGAGI (reference sequence). The CDR3 is CTVRGSSTDTQYF. The CDR3 coding sequence is TGTACCGTGAGGGGATCTAGCACAGATACGCAGTATTTT.

The rearrangement links TRBV10-2 to TRBJ1-2; TRBD1 matches 9 bases. The CDR3 is 15 amino acids. Germline CDR1 WSHSY, CDR2 SAAADI. V dropped 5 bases and J dropped 0; count of bases not matched to a gene: 4. For the CDR3, the DNA is TGCGCCAGCAGTTCCGGGACAGGGACTAACTATGGCTACACCTTC. It codes for CASSSGTGTNYGYTF.

This clone showed up just a few times. This sequence joins TRBV10-1 and TRBJ2-3; D may be TRBD2 (6 bases). V lost 4 bases, J lost 4 bases, and 9 bases lay in between. The V gene's germline CDR1 is WNHNN and CDR2 SYGVQD (reference sequence). The CDR3 totals 13 residues. The DNA of the CDR3 is TGCGCCAGCAGTGGGCGCGGGGCAGATACGCAGTATTTT. Translated: CASSGRGADTQYF.

The chain has TRBV7-9 and TRBJ2-1, with 9 bases fitting TRBD1. The J segment lost 5 bases and the V segment lost 3 bases, leaving 2 bases of the junction unmatched. The CDR3 contains 14 residues. Germline CDR1 is SEHNR and CDR2 is FQNEAQ (reference sequence). The CDR3 DNA reads as TGTGCCAGCAGCTTCTGGACAGGGGACAATGAGCAGTTCTTC. This codes for CASSFWTGDNEQFF.

V and J are TRBV10-3 and TRBJ2-7; 9 nucleotides align to TRBD1. CDR1 and CDR2 from the germline V gene are ENHRY and SYGVKD. The CDR3 length is 14 residues. J gave up 3 bases and V 7 bases, and 7 bases lay outside the gene matches. In DNA, the CDR3 is TGTGCCATCAAGAGGGAGACAGGGGGCTACGAGCAGTACTTC. Translation gives CAIKRETGGYEQYF.

In DNA form, the CDR3 reads TGCAGCGTTGGTGACGGAGCCTACGAGCAGTACTTC. Translating it yields CSVGDGAYEQYF. This chain joins TRBV29-1 and TRBJ2-7; D uncertain. The germline V gene has CDR1 SQVTM and CDR2 ANQGSEA. The V and J ends lost 4 bases and 2 bases respectively, with 9 bases between them. The CDR3 length is 12 residues.

This clone showed up just once. The gene calls are TRBV9 and TRBJ1-5; 7 positions match TRBD1. The CDR3 runs 14 residues. The V segment lost 7 bases and the J segment 5 bases; nucleotides outside the gene matches: 9. Germline CDR1 SGDLS, CDR2 YYNGEE. The CDR3 sequence: CASSRGEGDQPQHF. CDR3 nucleotides: TGTGCCAGCTCCAGGGGGGAAGGGGATCAGCCCCAGCATTTT.